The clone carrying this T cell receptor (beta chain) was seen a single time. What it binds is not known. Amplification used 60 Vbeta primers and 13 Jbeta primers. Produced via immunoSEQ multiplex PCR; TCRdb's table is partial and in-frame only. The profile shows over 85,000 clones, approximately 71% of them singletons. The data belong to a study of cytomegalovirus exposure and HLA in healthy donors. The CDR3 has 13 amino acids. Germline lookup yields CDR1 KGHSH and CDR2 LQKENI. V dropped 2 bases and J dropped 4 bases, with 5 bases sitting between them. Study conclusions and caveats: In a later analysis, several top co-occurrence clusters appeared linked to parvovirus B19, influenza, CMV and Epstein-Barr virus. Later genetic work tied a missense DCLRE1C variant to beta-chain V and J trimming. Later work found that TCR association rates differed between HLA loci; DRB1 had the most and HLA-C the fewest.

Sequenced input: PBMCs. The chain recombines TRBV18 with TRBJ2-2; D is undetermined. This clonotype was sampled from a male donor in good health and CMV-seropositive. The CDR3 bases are TGTGCCAGCTCACCAACCAGCACCGGGGAGCTGTTTTTT. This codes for CASSPTSTGELFF.